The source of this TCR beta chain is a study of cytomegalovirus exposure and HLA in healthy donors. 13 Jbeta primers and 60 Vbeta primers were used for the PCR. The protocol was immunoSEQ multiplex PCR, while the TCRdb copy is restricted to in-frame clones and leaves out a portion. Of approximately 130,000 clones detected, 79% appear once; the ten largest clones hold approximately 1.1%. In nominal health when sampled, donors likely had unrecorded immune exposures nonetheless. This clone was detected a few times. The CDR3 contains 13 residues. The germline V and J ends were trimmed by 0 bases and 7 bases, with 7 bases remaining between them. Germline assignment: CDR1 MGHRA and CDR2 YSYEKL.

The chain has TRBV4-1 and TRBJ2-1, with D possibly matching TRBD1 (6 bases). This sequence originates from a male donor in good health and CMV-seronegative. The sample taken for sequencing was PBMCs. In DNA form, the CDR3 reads TGCGCCAGCAGCCAAGAGAGGGGGAATGAGCAGTTCTTC. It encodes CASSQERGNEQFF.